Sequencing of this T cell receptor (beta chain) was carried out in a study of blood T cell repertoires in COVID-19. Looking at the study overall: T cells, B-cell-depleted T cells, or PBMCs supplied cDNA or gDNA.

Sequencing was performed with immunoSEQ multiplex PCR; in TCRdb, only in-frame clones are kept and a portion is missing. The sample has 20,000 to 30,000 clones, approximately 90% seen once. With 1 base clipped from V and 1 base from J, the junction kept 6 bases outside the gene matches. Germline V gene sequence: CDR1 MGHRA, CDR2 YSYEKL. The CDR3 length is 18 residues. The gene calls are TRBV4-1 and TRBJ2-3; TRBD2 agrees at 12 bases. The sample taken for sequencing was peripheral blood. The TCR was taken from a human donor in a cohort sampled during active COVID-19. CDR3 coding DNA: TGCGCCAGCAGCCAAGGTCCGACTAGCGGGGGTCGCACAGATACGCAGTATTTT. It is translated as CASSQGPTSGGRTDTQYF.